This TCR beta chain was found in a study of T cells expressing NK-cell markers. Study background: Obtained from sorted CD3+CD56+NKG2C+, CD3+CD56+NKG2C- and CD3+CD56-NKG2C+ T cells were the TCR beta repertoires.

In germline, CDR1 is SEHNR, CDR2 FQNEAQ (reference sequence). The CDR3 consists of 16 residues. Each CDR3 protein gets one entry in TCRdb, which reprocessed the 5' RACE reads and gives no DNA. This table holds about 460,000 distinct CDR3 sequences. The origin of this receptor is a woman aged 45-65 years in good health. The V call is TRBV7-9, the J call TRBJ2-3; TCRdb names TRBD2, which stays unverified in the absence of DNA. Specimen: blood T cells: a sorted CD56 or NKG2C T cell subset, CD4+ or CD8+ T cells, or bulk PBMC T cells (not recorded which). CDR3 residues: CASSRWAGPTTDTQYF.